The present T cell receptor beta chain was sequenced within a study of blood T cell repertoires in COVID-19. Study-level background: Sample material is recorded as cDNA or gDNA derived from T cells, B-cell-depleted T cells, or PBMCs.

This CDR3 has 15 amino acids. Looked up from germline, CDR1 is MGHDK and CDR2 is SYGVNS. Unmatched junction bases numbered 10, after V lost 5 bases and J lost 9 bases. In the authors' methods: Estimates of nucleated cell counts were drawn from the amplification of reference gene primers. Produced via immunoSEQ multiplex PCR; TCRdb's table is partial and in-frame only. That table furnishes V, J and clone size, whereas the DNA furnished D and trimming. The sample has about 200,000 clones; just under 90% are singletons. Material for sequencing was peripheral blood. This receptor was obtained from a man between 60 and 75 years old who had recovered from COVID-19. V gene TRBV25-1 combines with J gene TRBJ2-1; TRBD2 matches 10 bases. DNA of the CDR3: TGTGCCAGCAGTTGGACGAGGCTAGCGGGAGCTGAGCAGTTCTTC. It is translated as CASSWTRLAGAEQFF. Filled out from reference TRBV25-1 and TRBJ2-1, the complete variable domain reads EADIYQTPRYLVIGTGKKITLECSQTMGHDKMYWYQQDPGMELHLIHYSYGVNSTEKGDLSSESTVSRIRTEHFPLTLESARPSHTSQYLCASSWTRLAGAEQFFGPGTRLTVL.